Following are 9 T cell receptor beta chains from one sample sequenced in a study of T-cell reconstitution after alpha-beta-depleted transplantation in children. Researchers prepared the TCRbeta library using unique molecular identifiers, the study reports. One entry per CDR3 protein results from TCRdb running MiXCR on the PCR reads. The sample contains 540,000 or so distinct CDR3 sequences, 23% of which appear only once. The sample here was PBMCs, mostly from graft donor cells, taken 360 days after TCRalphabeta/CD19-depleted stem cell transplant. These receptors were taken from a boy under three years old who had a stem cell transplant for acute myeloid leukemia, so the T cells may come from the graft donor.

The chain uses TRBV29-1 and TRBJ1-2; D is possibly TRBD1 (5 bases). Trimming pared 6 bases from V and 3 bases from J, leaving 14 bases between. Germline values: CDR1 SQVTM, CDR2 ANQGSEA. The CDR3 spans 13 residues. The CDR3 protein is CSVVRESDYGYTF. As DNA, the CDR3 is TGCAGCGTAGTCAGGGAAAGCGACTATGGCTACACCTTC.

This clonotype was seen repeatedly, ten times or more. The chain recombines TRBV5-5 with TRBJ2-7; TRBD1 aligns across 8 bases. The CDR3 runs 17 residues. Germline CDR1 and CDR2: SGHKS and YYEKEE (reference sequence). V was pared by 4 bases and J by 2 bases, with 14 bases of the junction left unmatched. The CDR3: CASSPPYRDRRAYEQYV. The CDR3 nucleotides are TGTGCCAGCAGCCCACCCTACCGGGACAGGAGAGCCTACGAGCAGTACGTC.

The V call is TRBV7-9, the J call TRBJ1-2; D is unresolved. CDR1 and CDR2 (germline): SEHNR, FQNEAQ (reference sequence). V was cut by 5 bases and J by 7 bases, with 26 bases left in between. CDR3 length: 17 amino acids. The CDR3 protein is CASSLPHVGPLLFGYTF. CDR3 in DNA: TGTGCCAGCAGCCTACCCCACGTCGGACCACTACTCTTTGGCTACACCTTC.

This CDR3 reads CASSLRAGSSYEQYV. For the CDR3, the DNA is TGTGCCAGCAGCTTAAGGGCAGGGAGCTCCTACGAGCAGTACGTC. V gene TRBV11-2 combines with J gene TRBJ2-7, with D perhaps being TRBD1 or TRBD2 (5 bases each). The CDR3 runs 15 residues. The V gene lost 2 bases and the J gene lost 0 bases, with 11 bases spanning the gap. Germline CDR1 is SGHAT and CDR2 is FQNNGV.

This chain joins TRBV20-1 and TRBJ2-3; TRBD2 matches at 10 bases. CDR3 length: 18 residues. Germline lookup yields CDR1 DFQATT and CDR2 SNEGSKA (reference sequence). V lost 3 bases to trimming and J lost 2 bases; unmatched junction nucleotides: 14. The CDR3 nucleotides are TGCAGTGCTAGCAGAGTGGCTAGCGGGGGAGAAAACACAGATACGCAGTATTTT. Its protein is CSASRVASGGENTDTQYF.

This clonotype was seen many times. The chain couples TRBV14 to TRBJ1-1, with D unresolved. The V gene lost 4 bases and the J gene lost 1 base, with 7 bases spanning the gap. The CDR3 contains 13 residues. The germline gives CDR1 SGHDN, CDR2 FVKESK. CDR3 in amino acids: CASSRSQNTEAFF. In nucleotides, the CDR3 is TGTGCCAGCAGCCGGAGTCAGAACACTGAAGCTTTCTTT.

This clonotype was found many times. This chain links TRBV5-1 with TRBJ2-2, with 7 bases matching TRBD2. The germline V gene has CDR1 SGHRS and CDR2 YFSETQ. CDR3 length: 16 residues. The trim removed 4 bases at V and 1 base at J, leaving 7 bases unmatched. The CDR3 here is CASSRGEGLNTGELFF. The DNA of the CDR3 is TGCGCCAGCAGCCGAGGGGAGGGATTGAACACCGGGGAGCTGTTTTTT.

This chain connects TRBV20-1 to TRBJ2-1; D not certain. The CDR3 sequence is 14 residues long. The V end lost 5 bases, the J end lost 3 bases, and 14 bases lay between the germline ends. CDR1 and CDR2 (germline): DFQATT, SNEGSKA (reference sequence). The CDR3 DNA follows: TGCAGTGCTCCTCGGCACGAAAACTACAATGAGCAGTTCTTC. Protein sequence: CSAPRHENYNEQFF.

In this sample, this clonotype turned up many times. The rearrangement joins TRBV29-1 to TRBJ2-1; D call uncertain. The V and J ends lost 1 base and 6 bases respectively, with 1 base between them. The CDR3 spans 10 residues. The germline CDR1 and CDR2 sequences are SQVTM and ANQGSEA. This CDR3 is CSVEGNEQFF. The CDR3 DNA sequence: TGCAGCGTTGAAGGCAATGAGCAGTTCTTC.